The 14 T cell receptor beta chains below were found in one sample sequenced in a study of blood T cell repertoires in COVID-19. Only in-frame clones appear in the TCRdb table, and some are missing; sequencing was by immunoSEQ multiplex PCR. The sample holds roughly 190,000 clones, roughly 80% seen once. Sequencing was done on a sample of peripheral blood. These receptors were collected from a man aged 55-75 years with acute or convalescent COVID-19.

The rearrangement links TRBV5-8 to TRBJ2-1; TRBD1 matches 7 bases. Germline values: CDR1 SGHTS, CDR2 YDEGEE. V trimming: 3 bases; J trimming: 6 bases; junction bases outside the gene matches: 9. The CDR3 totals 15 residues. Here the CDR3 reads CASSSGQFLVNEQFF. CDR3 in DNA: TGTGCCAGCAGCTCGGGACAGTTTTTAGTCAATGAGCAGTTCTTC.

This clone was observed a single time. The chain carries TRBV6-1 and TRBJ2-1; D gene unclear. The V gene lost 2 bases and the J gene lost 0 bases, with 8 bases spanning the gap. Looked up from germline, CDR1 is MNHNS and CDR2 is SASEGT. This CDR3 is built from 15 residues. The CDR3 protein is CASSELLLSYNEQFF. CDR3 nucleotide sequence: TGTGCCAGCAGTGAACTCCTACTCTCCTACAATGAGCAGTTCTTC.

This chain uses TRBV12-3 or TRBV12-4 with TRBJ2-7; 9 nucleotides agree with TRBD2. The CDR3 length is 13 residues. J lost 2 bases, V lost 4 bases, and 0 bases had no gene match. The CDR3 DNA sequence: TGTGCCAGCAGTTCTAGCGGGACCTACGAGCAGTACTTC. This codes for CASSSSGTYEQYF.

This rearrangement joins TRBV2 to TRBJ2-1; 11 bases line up with TRBD2. The length of the CDR3 is 14 residues. Per germline, CDR1 SNHLY and CDR2 FYNNEI. V was clipped by 2 bases and J by 8 bases; unmatched bases: 2. Here the CDR3 reads CASSELAGGYEQFF. In DNA, the CDR3 is TGTGCCAGCAGTGAACTAGCGGGAGGCTATGAGCAGTTCTTC.

This clone was seen a single time. This sequence joins TRBV6-1 and TRBJ2-2; TRBD2 agrees at 12 bases. The CDR3 sequence is 15 residues long. Germline CDR1 reads MNHNS; CDR2 reads SASEGT. V shed 3 bases, J shed 4 bases, and the junction held 0 bases outside the gene matches. The CDR3 protein is CASSEGLAGTGELFF. The CDR3 DNA is TGTGCCAGCAGTGAGGGACTAGCGGGCACCGGGGAGCTGTTTTTT.

The rearrangement joins TRBV11-2 to TRBJ2-7; D unclear. This CDR3 region has 14 residues. Germline V gives CDR1 SGHAT, CDR2 FQNNGV. Trimming pared 1 base from V and 5 bases from J, leaving 12 bases between. The CDR3 DNA follows: TGTGCCAGCAGCTTAGTCTATCCAGGAAACGAGCAGTACTTC. The encoded protein is CASSLVYPGNEQYF.

V usage is TRBV3-1 (or the pseudogene TRBV3-2) and J usage is TRBJ2-3; D is ambiguous. The germline gives CDR1 LGHDT, CDR2 YNNKEL (reference sequence). V was trimmed by 1 base and J by 4 bases, leaving 18 bases between them. The CDR3 sequence is 17 residues long. Here the CDR3 reads CASSQVLWSPSSDTQYF. CDR3 nucleotide sequence: TGTGCCAGCAGCCAAGTTCTATGGTCGCCTTCTTCAGATACGCAGTATTTT.

V gene TRBV19 combines with J gene TRBJ1-1, with TRBD1 as a possible D gene (6 bases). The CDR3 loop spans 14 amino acids. CDR1 LNHDA and CDR2 SQIVND come from the germline V gene (reference sequence). The V end was cut by 5 bases, the J end by 5 bases, with 15 bases between. CDR3 DNA: TGTGCCAGTAGTTTACAGGGAGCGGAGACTGAAGCTTTCTTT. It codes for CASSLQGAETEAFF.

The count of this clone is one. This chain joins TRBV18 and TRBJ2-1; the match to TRBD1 covers 7 bases. J was trimmed by 10 bases and V by 1 base; bases with no gene match: 4. The CDR3 is 13 residues long. Germline V lookup: CDR1 KGHSH, CDR2 LQKENI. The CDR3 bases are TGTGCCAGCTCACCACGAGGGGGCGGCGAGCAGTTCTTC. Amino acids: CASSPRGGGEQFF.

This clone showed up just a few times. The rearrangement links TRBV4-1 to TRBJ2-2; 13 bases fit TRBD2. Germline CDR1 reads MGHRA; CDR2 reads YSYEKL. The junction had 3 bases not matched to a gene; V was cut back by 4 bases and J by 7 bases. This CDR3 region has 15 residues. The CDR3, as DNA: TGCGCCAGCAGCCGGGGACTAGCGGGAAACGGGGAGCTGTTTTTT. Its protein is CASSRGLAGNGELFF.

The V gene is TRBV29-1, the J gene TRBJ2-1, with 13 bases fitting TRBD2. CDR1 SQVTM and CDR2 ANQGSEA come from the germline V gene. This CDR3 region has 19 residues. V gave up 3 bases and J gave up 0 bases; unmatched junction bases: 11. DNA for the CDR3: TGCAGCGTTGATAGGCCCGGACTAGCGGGGGCCGGCTCCTACAATGAGCAGTTCTTC. Its translation: CSVDRPGLAGAGSYNEQFF.

The chain joins TRBV3-1 (or the pseudogene TRBV3-2) to TRBJ2-3, with 7 nucleotides matching TRBD1. Germline V CDR1 and CDR2: LGHDT, YNNKEL (reference sequence). CDR3 length equals 15 residues. V shed 4 bases, J shed 0 bases, and the junction held 4 bases outside the gene matches. The CDR3 here is CASSPGTASTDTQYF. In DNA, the CDR3 is TGTGCCAGCAGCCCTGGGACAGCTAGCACAGATACGCAGTATTTT.

This rearrangement joins TRBV11-2 to TRBJ1-1; 9 bases map to TRBD1. Per germline, CDR1 SGHAT and CDR2 FQNNGV. The CDR3 sequence is 16 residues long. Unmatched junction bases numbered 9, after V lost 4 bases and J lost 3 bases. The CDR3 spells CASSSLSGTGYTEAFF. The CDR3 coding sequence is TGTGCCAGCAGCTCCCTGTCCGGGACAGGGTACACTGAAGCTTTCTTT.

This chain uses TRBV6-5 with TRBJ1-2; D is unresolved. The germline gives CDR1 MNHEY, CDR2 SVGAGI. V lost 7 bases and J 7 bases, leaving 16 bases between the germline ends. The CDR3 spans 13 residues. The chain's CDR3 is CASMLYTGSGYTF. The CDR3 nucleotides are TGTGCCAGCATGTTGTACACTGGGAGTGGCTACACCTTC.